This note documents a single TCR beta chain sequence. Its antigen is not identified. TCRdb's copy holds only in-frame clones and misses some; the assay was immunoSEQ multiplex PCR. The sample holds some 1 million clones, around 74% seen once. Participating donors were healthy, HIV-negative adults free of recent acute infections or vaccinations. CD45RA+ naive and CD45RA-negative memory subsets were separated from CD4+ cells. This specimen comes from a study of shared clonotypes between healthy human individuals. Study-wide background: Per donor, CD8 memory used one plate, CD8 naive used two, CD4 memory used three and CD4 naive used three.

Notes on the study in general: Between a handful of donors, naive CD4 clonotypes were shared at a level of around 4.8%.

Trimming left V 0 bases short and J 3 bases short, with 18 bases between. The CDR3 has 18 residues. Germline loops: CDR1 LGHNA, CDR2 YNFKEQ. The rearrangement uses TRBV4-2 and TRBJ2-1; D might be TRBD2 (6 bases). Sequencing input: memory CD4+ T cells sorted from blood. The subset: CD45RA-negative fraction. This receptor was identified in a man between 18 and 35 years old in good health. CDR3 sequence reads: CASSQDPPGLPGYNEQFF. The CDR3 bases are TGTGCCAGCAGCCAAGATCCCCCGGGACTCCCGGGCTACAATGAGCAGTTCTTC.